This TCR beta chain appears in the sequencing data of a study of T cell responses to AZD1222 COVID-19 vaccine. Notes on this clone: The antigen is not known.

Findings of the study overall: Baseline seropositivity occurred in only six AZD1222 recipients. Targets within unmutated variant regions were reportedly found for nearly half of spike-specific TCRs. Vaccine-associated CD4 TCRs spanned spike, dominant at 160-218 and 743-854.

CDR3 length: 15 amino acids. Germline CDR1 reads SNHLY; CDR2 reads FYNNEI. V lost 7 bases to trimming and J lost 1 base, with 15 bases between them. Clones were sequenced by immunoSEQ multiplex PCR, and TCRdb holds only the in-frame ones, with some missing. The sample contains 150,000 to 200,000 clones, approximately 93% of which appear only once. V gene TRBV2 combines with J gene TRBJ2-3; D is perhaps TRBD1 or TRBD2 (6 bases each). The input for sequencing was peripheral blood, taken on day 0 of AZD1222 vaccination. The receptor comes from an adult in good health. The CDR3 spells CASTNMGGGTDTQYF. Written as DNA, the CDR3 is TGTGCCAGCACCAACATGGGGGGCGGCACAGATACGCAGTATTTT. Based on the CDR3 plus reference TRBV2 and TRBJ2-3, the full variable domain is EPEVTQTPSHQVTQMGQEVILRCVPISNHLYFYWYRQILGQKVEFLVSFYNNEISEKSEIFDDQFSVERPDGSNFTLKIRSTKLEDSAMYFCASTNMGGGTDTQYFGPGTRLTVL.